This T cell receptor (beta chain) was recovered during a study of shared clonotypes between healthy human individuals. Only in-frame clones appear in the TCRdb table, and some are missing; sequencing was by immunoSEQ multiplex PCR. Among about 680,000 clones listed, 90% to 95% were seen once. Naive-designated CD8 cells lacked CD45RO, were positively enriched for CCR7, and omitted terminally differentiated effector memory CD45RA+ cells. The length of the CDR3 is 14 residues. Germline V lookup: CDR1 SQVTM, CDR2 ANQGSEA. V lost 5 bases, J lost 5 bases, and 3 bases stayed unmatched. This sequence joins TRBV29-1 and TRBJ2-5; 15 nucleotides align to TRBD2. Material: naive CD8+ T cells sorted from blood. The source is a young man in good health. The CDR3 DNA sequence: TGCAGCGTTAATGGACTAGCGGGAGGGGAGACCCAGTACTTC. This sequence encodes CSVNGLAGGETQYF.